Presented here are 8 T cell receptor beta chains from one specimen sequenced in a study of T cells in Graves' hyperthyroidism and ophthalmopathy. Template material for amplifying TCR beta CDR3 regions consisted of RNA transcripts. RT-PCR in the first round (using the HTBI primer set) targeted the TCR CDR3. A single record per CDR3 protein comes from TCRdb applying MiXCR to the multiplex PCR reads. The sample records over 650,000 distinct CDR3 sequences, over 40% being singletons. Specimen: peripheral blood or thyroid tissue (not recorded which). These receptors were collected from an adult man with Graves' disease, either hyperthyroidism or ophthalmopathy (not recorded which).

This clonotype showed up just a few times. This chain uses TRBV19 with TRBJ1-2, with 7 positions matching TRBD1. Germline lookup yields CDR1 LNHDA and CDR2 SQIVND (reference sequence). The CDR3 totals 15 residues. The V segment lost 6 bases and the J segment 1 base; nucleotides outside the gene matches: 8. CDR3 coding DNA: TGTGCCAGTAGCACTGACAGGGCCCGTAACTATGGCTACACCTTC. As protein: CASSTDRARNYGYTF.

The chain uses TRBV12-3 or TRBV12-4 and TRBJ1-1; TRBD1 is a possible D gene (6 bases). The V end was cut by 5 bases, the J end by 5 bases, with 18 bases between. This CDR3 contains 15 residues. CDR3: CASSARTGFGTEAFF. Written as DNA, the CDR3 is TGTGCCAGCAGTGCCCGAACAGGGTTTGGGACTGAAGCTTTCTTT.

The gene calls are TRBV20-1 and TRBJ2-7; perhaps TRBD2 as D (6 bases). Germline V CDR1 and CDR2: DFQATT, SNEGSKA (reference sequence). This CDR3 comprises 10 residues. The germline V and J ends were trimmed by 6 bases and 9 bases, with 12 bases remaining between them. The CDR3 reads CSAETGGQYF. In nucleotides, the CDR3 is TGCAGTGCCGAGACCGGGGGGCAGTACTTC.

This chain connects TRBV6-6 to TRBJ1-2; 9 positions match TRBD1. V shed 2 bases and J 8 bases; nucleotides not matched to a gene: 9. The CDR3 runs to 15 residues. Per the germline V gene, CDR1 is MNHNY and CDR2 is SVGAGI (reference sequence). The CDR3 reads CASSYLSGQGRGYTF. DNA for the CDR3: TGTGCCAGCAGTTACCTTTCGGGACAGGGAAGAGGCTACACCTTC.

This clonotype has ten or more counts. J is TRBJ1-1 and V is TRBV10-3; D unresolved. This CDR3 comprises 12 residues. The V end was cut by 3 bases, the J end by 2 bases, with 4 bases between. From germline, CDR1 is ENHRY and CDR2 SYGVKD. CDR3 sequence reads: CAISDGNTEAFF. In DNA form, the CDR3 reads TGTGCCATCAGTGACGGTAACACTGAAGCTTTCTTT.

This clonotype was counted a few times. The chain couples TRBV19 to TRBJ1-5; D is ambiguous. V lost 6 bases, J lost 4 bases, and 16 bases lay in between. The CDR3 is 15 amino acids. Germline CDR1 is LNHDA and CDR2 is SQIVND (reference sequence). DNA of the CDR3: TGTGCCAGTAGCCCCCAGGCCAGAGCTAATCAGCCCCAGCATTTT. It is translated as CASSPQARANQPQHF.

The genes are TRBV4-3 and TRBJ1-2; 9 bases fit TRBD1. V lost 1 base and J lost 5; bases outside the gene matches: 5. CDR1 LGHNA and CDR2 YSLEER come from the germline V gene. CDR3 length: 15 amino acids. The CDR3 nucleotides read TGCGCCAGCAGCCAAGCGACAGGGGGGACGTATGGCTACACCTTC. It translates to CASSQATGGTYGYTF.

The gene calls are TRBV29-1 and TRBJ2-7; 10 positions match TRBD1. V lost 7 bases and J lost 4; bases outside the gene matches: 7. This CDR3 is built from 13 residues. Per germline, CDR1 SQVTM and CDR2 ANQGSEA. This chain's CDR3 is CSGRDRGKYEQYF. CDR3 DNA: TGCAGCGGCCGGGACAGGGGTAAATACGAGCAGTACTTC.